This TCR beta chain was documented in a study of blood T cell repertoires in COVID-19 (dated by TCRdb to the early 2020s). About the full investigation: Samples covering the acute and convalescent phases of COVID-19 were provided by collaborators in the United States, Italy and Spain. Where HLA class I and class II types were available, the types were taken from metadata supplied by the sample provider, not from assay-based typing. Deeply sampled blood TCRbeta repertoires from subjects exposed to, actively infected with, or recovered from COVID-19 were included in the dataset. Nearly every sample came with metadata listing a de-identified subject ID, COVID-19 status, age in years and sex. The samples were drawn from two sources: the first 160 participants of the ongoing ImmuneRACE study, and over 950 subjects contributed by 6 global collaborators. The prospective study material was composed of cDNA or gDNA derived from T cells, B-cell-depleted T cells, or PBMCs. The repertoires were made available in a free public database intended to serve as a resource for research on the immune response to SARS-CoV-2.

Study-level results and caveats: Clinical and demographic metadata were provided uncurated, with the amount varying by source and participant.

As concerns this clone: Its antigen is still unknown. Per-base qualities were not stored, and no clone one base away is much larger.

CDR1 SGHRS and CDR2 YFSETQ were looked up in the germline V gene. Here V drops 2 bases and J drops 0 bases, and the junction holds 4 bases not matched to any gene. From the cysteine through the phenylalanine, the CDR3 covers 16 amino acids. Just the 48-base CDR3 DNA is kept, in frame starting at base 1. The immunoSEQ Assay, a bias-controlled multiplex PCR, was used to amplify TCRbeta CDR3 regions from genomic DNA. The study's processing was this. The number of nucleated cells in each sample was estimated from the amplification of reference gene primers within the assay. To quantify the absolute abundance of each unique TCRbeta CDR3 rearrangement, sequence reads were collapsed and filtered. Productive Simpson clonality was computed per sample as the square root of Simpson's diversity index over productive rearrangements. The source is immuneACCESS, and TCRdb retained only in-frame sequences with V and J called. Part of the clones is not carried over; for the studies checked, unresolved V genes explain less than half of this, and the remainder is unexplained. The DNA gave D and trimming, while V, J and clone size come from that table. The sample data list 150,000 or so clones, and around 85% of these were observed just once. The top ten constitute 1% to 1.5% of the sample.

A second Seattle source provided samples from volunteer blood donors who had recovered from COVID-19. Whole blood was collected in K2EDTA tubes by collaborating institutions according to the institutions' own protocols. For TCRbeta analysis, collaborators shipped samples as frozen whole blood, isolated PBMCs, or DNA extracted from either of those sample types. Sequenced: peripheral blood. The receptor was derived from a man in his fifties or sixties who had recovered from COVID-19. Recombination linked TRBV5-1 to TRBJ2-2, with 7 central nucleotides matching TRBD2. In nucleotides, the sequence is TGCGCCAGCAGCTTCAGCGGGGCCGCGAACACCGGGGAGCTGTTTTTT. Its protein reads: CASSFSGAANTGELFF. The variable domain in full, with residues beyond the CDR3 obtained from the reference TRBV5-1 and TRBJ2-2 genes, is KAGVTQTPRYLIKTRGQQVTLSCSPISGHRSVSWYQQTPGQGLQFLFEYFSETQRNKGNFPGRFSGRQFSNSRSEMNVSTLELGDSALYLCASSFSGAANTGELFFGEGSRLTVL.